The 12 T cell receptor beta chains in this list originate from one sample, sequenced in a study of shared clonotypes between healthy human individuals (dated by TCRdb to 2018 to 2021). Library generation was performed with the immunoSEQ multiplex PCR assay. What TCRdb holds here is the immuneACCESS table cut down to in-frame rearrangements. Part of the clones is not present; checked against another copy, under half of the missing clones reflect an unresolved V gene, and the others are unexplained. The sample table shows roughly 1,600,000 clones, and approximately 98.5% are seen once. Approximately 0.4% of the sample lies in the top ten. Sequenced input: naive CD4+ T cells sorted from blood. The intended sense of this specimen's cell subset or site label: CD45RA+ positively selected. The receptors shown here come from a young man in good health.

The rearrangement joins TRBV5-1 to TRBJ2-7; tentative D call: TRBD2 (6 bases). In germline, CDR1 is SGHRS, CDR2 YFSETQ. The length of the CDR3 is 15 residues. Trimming took 5 bases from V and 3 from J, leaving 18 bases between them. As DNA, the CDR3 is TGCGCCAGCAGGATAGGGCCTAGCGCGGTCTACGAGCAGTACTTC. Its protein product is CASRIGPSAVYEQYF.

This rearrangement joins TRBV7-7 to TRBJ1-1, with 9 positions matching TRBD1. The CDR3 has 15 amino acids. Per germline, CDR1 SSHAT and CDR2 FNYEAQ (reference sequence). V was pared by 5 bases and J by 0 bases, with 4 bases of the junction left unmatched. CDR3 in amino acids: CASSRDRAVNTEAFF. The CDR3 region has the DNA TGTGCCAGCAGCAGGGACAGGGCGGTGAACACTGAAGCTTTCTTT.

This chain joins TRBV6-5 and TRBJ1-1, with TRBD1 as a possible D gene (5 bases). This CDR3 comprises 14 residues. Trimming cost V 5 bases and J 1 base, with 11 bases left between them. Germline V gene lookup returns CDR1 MNHEY and CDR2 SVGAGI. The CDR3 coding sequence is TGTGCCAGCAGTCAAGGGACGGCGAACACTGAAGCTTTCTTT. Protein sequence: CASSQGTANTEAFF.

The chain carries TRBV28 and TRBJ2-7; D unresolved. Trimming removed 6 bases from V and 0 bases from J, with 12 bases in between. The CDR3 consists of 14 residues. Germline CDR1 is MDHEN and CDR2 is SYDVKM. CDR3: CASRGPKVSYEQYF. DNA of the CDR3: TGTGCCAGCAGAGGACCCAAAGTCTCCTACGAGCAGTACTTC.

The rearrangement uses TRBV14 and TRBJ2-1, with TRBD2 matching over 8 bases. V shed 4 bases, J shed 5 bases, and the junction held 10 bases outside the gene matches. Germline values: CDR1 SGHDN, CDR2 FVKESK. The CDR3 runs to 16 residues. The CDR3 sequence is CASSLPRTSRHNEQFF. In nucleotides, the CDR3 is TGTGCCAGCAGCCTACCCCGGACTAGCAGACACAATGAGCAGTTCTTC.

The chain carries TRBV28 and TRBJ1-4; 7 nucleotides align to TRBD1. In germline, CDR1 is MDHEN, CDR2 SYDVKM. V lost 5 bases and J lost 0; bases outside the gene matches: 18. This CDR3 is built from 20 residues. The CDR3: CASSLPRGQPRIATNEKLFF. As DNA, the CDR3 is TGTGCCAGCAGTCTCCCGAGGGGGCAGCCGCGTATTGCAACTAATGAAAAACTGTTTTTT.

As DNA, the CDR3 is TGTGCCAGCAGTGAAAGGGCTAGCGGGAGTTCAGATACGCAGTATTTT. Translating gives CASSERASGSSDTQYF. The chain combines TRBV6-1 with TRBJ2-3; 10 bases map to TRBD2. Losses at the gene ends were 2 bases for V and 4 bases for J; bases not matched to a gene: 6. Germline-derived CDR1 and CDR2 are MNHNS and SASEGT. The length of the CDR3 is 16 residues.

The chain has TRBV7-9 and TRBJ2-7; D remains ambiguous. Germline V CDR1 and CDR2: SEHNR, FQNEAQ (reference sequence). V shed 6 bases and J shed 0 bases, with 18 bases lying between them. The length of the CDR3 is 16 residues. CDR3 in amino acids: CASSRSPRSSSYEQYF. CDR3 bases: TGTGCCAGCAGTCGAAGCCCCCGCAGTAGCTCCTACGAGCAGTACTTC.

V usage is TRBV27 and J usage is TRBJ2-3, with 7 bases fitting TRBD2. V trimming: 4 bases; J trimming: 3 bases; junction bases outside the gene matches: 4. Germline CDR1 and CDR2: MNHEY and SMNVEV (reference sequence). This CDR3 has 14 residues. In DNA form, the CDR3 reads TGTGCCAGCAGTTACGGGAGGTGGACAGATACGCAGTATTTT. Residues: CASSYGRWTDTQYF.

V gene TRBV2 combines with J gene TRBJ2-1, with TRBD2 as a possible D gene (6 bases). In germline, CDR1 is SNHLY, CDR2 FYNNEI. V lost 0 bases and J 9 bases, leaving 15 bases between the germline ends. The CDR3 sequence is 15 residues long. This CDR3 is CASSEAGDLEVEQFF. CDR3 nucleotides: TGTGCCAGCAGTGAAGCCGGGGACTTGGAAGTTGAGCAGTTCTTC.

The chain recombines TRBV11-2 with TRBJ1-1; D might be TRBD1 (6 bases). V gave up 2 bases and J gave up 10 bases, with 14 bases separating them. Germline loops: CDR1 SGHAT, CDR2 FQNNGV. This CDR3 comprises 13 residues. The CDR3 DNA follows: TGTGCCAGCAGCTTACAGGGGCTTGGGGGAGCTTTCTTT. Translating it yields CASSLQGLGGAFF. Looking up the rest from reference TRBV11-2 and TRBJ1-1 gives the full variable domain: EAGVAQSPRYKIIEKRQSVAFWCNPISGHATLYWYQQILGQGPKLLIQFQNNGVVDDSQLPKDRFSAERLKGVDSTLKIQPAKLEDSAVYLCASSLQGLGGAFFGQGTRLTVV.

The count of this clone is one. The chain uses TRBV7-2 and TRBJ2-3; possible D gene TRBD1, 6 bases. Trimming removed 4 bases from V and 0 bases from J, with 8 bases in between. Germline CDR1 reads SGHTA; CDR2 reads FQGNSA. The CDR3 is made up of 14 amino acids. CDR3 in DNA: TGTGCCAGCAGCTACAGGGATAGCACAGATACGCAGTATTTT. Amino acid sequence: CASSYRDSTDTQYF. Full variable domain (missing parts from reference TRBV7-2 and TRBJ2-3): GAGVSQSPSNKVTEKGKDVELRCDPISGHTALYWYRQSLGQGLEFLIYFQGNSAPDKSGLPSDRFSAERTGGSVSTLTIQRTQQEDSAVYLCASSYRDSTDTQYFGPGTRLTVL.